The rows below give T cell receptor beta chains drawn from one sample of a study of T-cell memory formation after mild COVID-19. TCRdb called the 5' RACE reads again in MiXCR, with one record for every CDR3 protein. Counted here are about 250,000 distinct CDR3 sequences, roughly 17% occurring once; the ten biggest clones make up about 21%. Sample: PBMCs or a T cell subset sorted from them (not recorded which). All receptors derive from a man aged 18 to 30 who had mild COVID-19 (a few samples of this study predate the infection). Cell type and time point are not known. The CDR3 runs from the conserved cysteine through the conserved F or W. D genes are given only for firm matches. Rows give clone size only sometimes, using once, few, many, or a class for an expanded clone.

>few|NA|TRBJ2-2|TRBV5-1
CASRTEGTGELFF
TGCGCCAGCAGGACAGAAGGCACCGGGGAGCTGTTTTTT
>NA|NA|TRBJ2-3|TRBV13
CASSLAPPGRGYTDTQYF
TGTGCCAGCAGCTTAGCCCCTCCGGGGCGGGGCTACACAGATACGCAGTATTTT
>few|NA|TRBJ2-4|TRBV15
CATSRLGLYGDIQYF
TGTGCCACCAGCAGATTGGGACTTTACGGGGACATTCAGTACTTC
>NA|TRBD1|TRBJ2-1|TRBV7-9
CASSRGTGDEQFF
TGTGCCAGCAGCCGAGGGACAGGGGATGAGCAGTTCTTC
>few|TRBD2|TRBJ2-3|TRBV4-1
CASSHPLAGNTDTQYF
TGCGCCAGCAGCCATCCACTAGCGGGGAACACAGATACGCAGTATTTT
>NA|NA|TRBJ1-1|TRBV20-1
CSARRFREGGTEAFF
TGCAGTGCTAGAAGATTCAGGGAAGGAGGGACTGAAGCTTTCTTT
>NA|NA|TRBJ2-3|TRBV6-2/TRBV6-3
CASSYIGGTDTQYF
TGTGCCAGCAGTTATATCGGGGGCACAGATACGCAGTATTTT
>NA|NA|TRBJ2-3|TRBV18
CASSPKGQGPRTDTQYF
TGTGCCAGCTCACCTAAGGGGCAGGGGCCCCGCACAGATACGCAGTATTTT
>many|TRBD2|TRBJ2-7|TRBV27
CASSNIAGVNEQYF
TGTGCCAGCAGTAACATAGCGGGGGTCAACGAGCAGTACTTC
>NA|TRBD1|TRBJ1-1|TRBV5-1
CASSHRDRGETEAFF
TGCGCCAGCAGCCACCGGGACAGGGGCGAGACTGAAGCTTTCTTT
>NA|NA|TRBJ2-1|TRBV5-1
CASSLGQRNEQFF
TGCGCCAGCAGCTTGGGTCAACGGAATGAGCAGTTCTTC
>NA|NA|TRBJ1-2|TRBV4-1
CARSQGAVNFNYGYTF
TGCGCCAGAAGCCAAGGAGCGGTAAATTTCAACTATGGCTACACCTTC
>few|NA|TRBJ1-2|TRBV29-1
CSVGSDLYGYTF
TGCAGCGTTGGTTCCGATCTCTATGGCTACACCTTC
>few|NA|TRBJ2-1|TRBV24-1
CATSSDSYNEQFF
TGTGCCACCAGTTCTGATTCCTACAATGAGCAGTTCTTC
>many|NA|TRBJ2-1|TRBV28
CASTWGFINEQFF
TGTGCCAGCACCTGGGGGTTTATCAATGAGCAGTTCTTC
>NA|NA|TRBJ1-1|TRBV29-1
CSVVQTNTEAFF
TGCAGCGTTGTACAAACGAACACTGAAGCTTTCTTT
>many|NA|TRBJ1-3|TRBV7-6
CASSEGSSSGNTIYF
TGTGCCAGCAGCGAGGGCTCATCCTCTGGAAACACCATATATTTT
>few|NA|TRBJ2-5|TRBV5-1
CASSTSGSAETQYF
TGCGCCAGCTCGACGAGCGGTTCGGCAGAGACCCAGTACTTC